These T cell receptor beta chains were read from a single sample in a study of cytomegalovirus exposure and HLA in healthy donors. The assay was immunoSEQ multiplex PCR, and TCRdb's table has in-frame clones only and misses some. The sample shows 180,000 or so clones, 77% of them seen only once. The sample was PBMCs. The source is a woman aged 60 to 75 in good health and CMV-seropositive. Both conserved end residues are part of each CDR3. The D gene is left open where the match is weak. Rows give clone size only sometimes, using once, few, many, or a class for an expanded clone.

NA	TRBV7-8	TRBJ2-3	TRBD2	TGTGCCAGCAGCCTCGGCGTCGGACTAGCGGCGAGTATGGATACGCAGTATTTT	CASSLGVGLAASMDTQYF
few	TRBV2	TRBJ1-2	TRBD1	TGTGCCAGCAGAGATCGAAAAGGGACAGGGGCCAGCTATGGCTACACCTTC	CASRDRKGTGASYGYTF
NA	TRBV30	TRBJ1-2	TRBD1	TGTGCCTGGAGCCCACGACAGGGCCGCGGCTACACCTTC	CAWSPRQGRGYTF
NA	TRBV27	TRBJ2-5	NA	TGTGCCAGCAGCCGGACTTATCAAGAGACCCAGTACTTC	CASSRTYQETQYF
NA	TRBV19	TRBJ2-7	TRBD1	TGTGCCAGTAGTAGCTCCGGACAGGGTAAACAGTACTTC	CASSSSGQGKQYF
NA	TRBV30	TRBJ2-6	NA	TGTGCCTGCAGTTCGGACAGCCTCTCTGGGGCCAACGTCCTGACTTTC	CACSSDSLSGANVLTF
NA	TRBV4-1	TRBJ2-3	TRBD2	TGCGCCAGCAGCGCAGGTGAGCGGGGGGGCAGGGCAGATACGCAGTATTTT	CASSAGERGGRADTQYF
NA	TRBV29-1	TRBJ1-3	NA	TGCAGCGTGTGGGCAGCAGGAGGAAACACCATATATTTT	CSVWAAGGNTIYF
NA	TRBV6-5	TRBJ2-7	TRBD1	TGTGCCAGCAGTTTCATTGACAGGGGGCCCTCCTACGAGCAGTACTTC	CASSFIDRGPSYEQYF
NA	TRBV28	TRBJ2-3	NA	TGTGCCAGCAGTTTGCAGATCACAGATACGCAGTATTTT	CASSLQITDTQYF
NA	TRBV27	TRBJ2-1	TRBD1	TGTGCCAGCAGTCCCGCCAGGCAGGGGGCAAACAATGAGCAGTTCTTC	CASSPARQGANNEQFF
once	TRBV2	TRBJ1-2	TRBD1	TGTGCCAGCAGCCTAAACAGGGGGTATGGCTACACCTTC	CASSLNRGYGYTF
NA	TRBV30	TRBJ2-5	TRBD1	TGTGCCTGCGAAAGAGGGGGCGAGACCCAGTACTTC	CACERGGETQYF
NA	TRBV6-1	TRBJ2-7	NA	TGTGCCAGCAGCCTCTCGGGGAGCTACGAGCAGTACTTC	CASSLSGSYEQYF
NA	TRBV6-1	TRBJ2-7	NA	TGTGCCAGCAGTGATGGGCTCGTGCACTACGAGCAGTACTTC	CASSDGLVHYEQYF
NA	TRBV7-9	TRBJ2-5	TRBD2	TGTGCCAGCAGCTTAGCTAGCGGGAGATCCCAGTACTTC	CASSLASGRSQYF
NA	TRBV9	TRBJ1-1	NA	TGTGCCAGCAGCGTAGGTCTGAAGGGGGTATCGGACACTGAAGCTTTCTTT	CASSVGLKGVSDTEAFF
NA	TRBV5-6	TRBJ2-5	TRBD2	TGTGCCAGCAGCTTAACCCCTTTGTGGGTAGCGGGAGGAGAGACCCAGTACTTC	CASSLTPLWVAGGETQYF
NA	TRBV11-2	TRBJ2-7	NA	TGTGCCAGCAGCTTAGTCAGGACCTACGAGCAGTACTTC	CASSLVRTYEQYF
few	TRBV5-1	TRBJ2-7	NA	TGCGCCAGCAGCTCGACGGGCTCCTACGAGCAGTACTTC	CASSSTGSYEQYF
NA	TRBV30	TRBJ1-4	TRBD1	TGTGCCTGGAGCCCTTGGACAGGTCGCAATAGCGGTGAAAAACTGTTTTTT	CAWSPWTGRNSGEKLFF
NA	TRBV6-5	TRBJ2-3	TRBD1	TGTGCCAGCAGTACAGGACAGGTCACAGATACGCAGTATTTT	CASSTGQVTDTQYF
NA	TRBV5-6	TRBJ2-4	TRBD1	TGTGCCAGCAGCTACTGGACAGGGGGAGGCATTCAGTACTTC	CASSYWTGGGIQYF
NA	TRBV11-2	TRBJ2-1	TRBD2	TGTGCCAGTCGGGGGGGGGCGAATGAGCAGTTCTTC	CASRGGANEQFF
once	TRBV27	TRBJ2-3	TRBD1	TGTGCCAGCAGTGGCGGGACAGGGATGGATACGCAGTATTTT	CASSGGTGMDTQYF
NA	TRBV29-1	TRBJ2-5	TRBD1	TGCAGCGTCGCCACTACAGGGGGAGAGACCCAGTACTTC	CSVATTGGETQYF
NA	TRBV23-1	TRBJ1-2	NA	TGCGCCAGCAGTCAATCGGGACAAAGCAACTATGGCTACACCTTC	CASSQSGQSNYGYTF
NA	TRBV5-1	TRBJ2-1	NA	TGCGCCAGCAGCTTGGCCGGCAGGGGCGGCCCTAATGAGCAGTTCTTC	CASSLAGRGGPNEQFF
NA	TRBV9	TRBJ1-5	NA	TGTGCCAGCAGCGTTGGAGAAGGTCAGCCCCAGCATTTT	CASSVGEGQPQHF
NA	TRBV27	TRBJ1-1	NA	TGTGCCAGCGCTAAAGCTTTCTTT	CASAKAFF
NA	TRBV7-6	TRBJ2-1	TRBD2	TGTGCCAGCAGCAGCGTACCGGGACTAGCGGGGGGGAATCATGCCAATGAGCAGTTCTTC	CASSSVPGLAGGNHANEQFF
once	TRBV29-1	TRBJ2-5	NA	TGCAGCGTTGAAAGGGGGGCGGGGGCGACCCAGTACTTC	CSVERGAGATQYF
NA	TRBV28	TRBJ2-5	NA	TGTGCCAGCAGGCAGCAGGGAGAGACCCAGTACTTC	CASRQQGETQYF
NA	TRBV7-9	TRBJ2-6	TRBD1	TGTGCCAGCAGCCGTAGGACAGGGGCCAGCTCTGGGGCCAACGTCCTGACTTTC	CASSRRTGASSGANVLTF
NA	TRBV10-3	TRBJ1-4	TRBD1	TGTGCCATCAGGAGCGGACAGGGCAATAATGAAAAACTGTTTTTT	CAIRSGQGNNEKLFF
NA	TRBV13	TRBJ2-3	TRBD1	TGTGCCAGCAGCTATCCAGGACGTGGGACAGGGGGTTATATAGATACGCAGTATTTT	CASSYPGRGTGGYIDTQYF
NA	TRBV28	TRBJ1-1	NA	TGTGCCAGCAGTTTATACTTGAACACTGAAGCTTTCTTT	CASSLYLNTEAFF
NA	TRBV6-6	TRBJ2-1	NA	TGTGCCAGCAGTTCTCCTTCCTACAATGAGCAGTTCTTC	CASSSPSYNEQFF
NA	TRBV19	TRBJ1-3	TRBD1	TGTGCCAGTAGTAGCCAATACAGGGGCTCTGGAAACACCATATATTTT	CASSSQYRGSGNTIYF
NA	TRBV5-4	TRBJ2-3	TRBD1	TGTGCCAGCAGGCCCGGGACAGCTTCCACAGATACGCAGTATTTT	CASRPGTASTDTQYF
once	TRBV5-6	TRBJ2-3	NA	TGTGCCAGCAGCTTTGGTGGGGGGTCCACAGATACGCAGTATTTT	CASSFGGGSTDTQYF
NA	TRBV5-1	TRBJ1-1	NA	TGCGCCAGCAGCTTGGGACAGCGACTGAACACTGAAGCTTTCTTT	CASSLGQRLNTEAFF
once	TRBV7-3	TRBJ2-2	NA	TGTGCCAGCAGCCCCCATGGCAGGGCGGTTTTAGCCGGGGAGCTGTTTTTT	CASSPHGRAVLAGELFF
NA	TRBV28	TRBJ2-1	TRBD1	TGTGCCAGCAGTTCCCGAAGGAGCCGACAGGGTCTCTCCTACAATGAGCAGTTCTTC	CASSSRRSRQGLSYNEQFF
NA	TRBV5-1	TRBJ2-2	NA	TGCGCCAGCAGTATGGGCAGGACCGGGGAGCTGTTTTTT	CASSMGRTGELFF
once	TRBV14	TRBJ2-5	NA	TGTGCCAGCAGCCAGACCACTAGCCAGTACTTC	CASSQTTSQYF
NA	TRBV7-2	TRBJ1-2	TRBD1	TGTGCCAGCAGCTCGACAGGGGGCAACGGCTACACCTTC	CASSSTGGNGYTF
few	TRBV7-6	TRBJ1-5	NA	TGTGCCAGCAGCTTAGCTCCAGGGCAGGGGAATCAGCCCCAGCATTTT	CASSLAPGQGNQPQHF